This T cell receptor (beta chain) was recorded in a study of T cells in Graves' hyperthyroidism and ophthalmopathy. This clonotype appeared many times. Uncontrolled infection, other autoimmune disease, pregnancy or lactation disqualified patients from enrolment. Amplified TCR beta CDR3 regions came from RNA transcripts. Primed by the HTBI set, a first-round RT-PCR was run on the TCR CDR3. One entry per CDR3 protein results from TCRdb running MiXCR on the multiplex PCR reads. The sample has hundreds of thousands of distinct CDR3 sequences; less than 45% are singletons. The CDR3 length is 13 residues. The V and J ends lost 2 bases and 5 bases respectively, with 9 bases between them. Germline V gene sequence: CDR1 SEHNR, CDR2 FQNEAQ (reference sequence).

The sequenced sample was peripheral blood or thyroid tissue (not recorded which). The chain joins TRBV7-9 to TRBJ1-2, with D hard to call. This clonotype was sampled from an adult man with Graves' disease, either hyperthyroidism or ophthalmopathy (not recorded which). CDR3: CASSLSTQYGYTF. CDR3 DNA sequence: TGTGCCAGCAGCTTATCTACCCAATATGGCTACACCTTC.